This T cell receptor beta chain was identified during a study of metastatic and nonmetastatic thyroid tumors. Study-level findings and limits: It was reportedly found that TCR beta diversity was significantly higher in malignant thyroid tumors than in benign nodules, a difference seen in both blood and tumor samples.

Points on this clone: What it binds is not known.

Original analysis: Built for papillary thyroid cancer, a distant-metastasis classifier drew on CDR3 differences across clinicopathological groups. TCRdb called clones again from the PCR reads with MiXCR. V and J calls and clone size were set by TCRdb, not the authors. The data contain approximately 70,000 clones, around 18% of them singletons. Patients were all untreated before their thyroid surgery. Sequencing input: blood. This clonotype originated in a female donor with papillary thyroid cancer or a benign thyroid nodule (not recorded which). Some clones in this sample may be carry-over from other donors' samples.

In DNA, the CDR3 is TGCAGTGCTAGTTTGCAGCGGGAGGACTACGAGCAGTACTTC. This codes for CSASLQREDYEQYF. The chain combines TRBV20-1 with TRBJ2-7; 9 positions match TRBD2. CDR3 length: 14 residues. The junction had 6 bases not matched to a gene; V was cut back by 3 bases and J by 3 bases. The V gene's germline CDR1 is DFQATT and CDR2 SNEGSKA (reference sequence).